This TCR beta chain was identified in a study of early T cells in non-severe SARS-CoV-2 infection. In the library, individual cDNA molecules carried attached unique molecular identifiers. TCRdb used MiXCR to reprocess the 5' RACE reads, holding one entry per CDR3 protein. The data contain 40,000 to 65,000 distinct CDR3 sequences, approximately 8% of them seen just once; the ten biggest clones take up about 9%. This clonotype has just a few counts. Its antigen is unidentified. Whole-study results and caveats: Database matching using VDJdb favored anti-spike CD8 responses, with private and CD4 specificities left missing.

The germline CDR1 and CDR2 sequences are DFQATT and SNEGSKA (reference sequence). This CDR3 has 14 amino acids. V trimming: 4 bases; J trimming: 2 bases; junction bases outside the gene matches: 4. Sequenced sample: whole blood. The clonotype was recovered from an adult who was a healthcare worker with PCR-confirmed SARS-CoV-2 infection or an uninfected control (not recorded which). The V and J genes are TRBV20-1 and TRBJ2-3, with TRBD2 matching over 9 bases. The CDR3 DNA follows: TGCAGTGCTAAGACTAGCGGATCCACAGATACGCAGTATTTT. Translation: CSAKTSGSTDTQYF.